The 24 T cell receptor beta chains below come from one sample, sequenced in a study of shared clonotypes between healthy human individuals. CD45RO negativity and positive selection for CCR7 defined naive CD8 cells, a population that excluded terminally differentiated effector memory CD45RA+ cells. Clones were sequenced by immunoSEQ multiplex PCR, and TCRdb holds only the in-frame ones, with some missing. Found here are 1.5 million to 2.5 million clones, about 94% of them singletons; the top ten hold 0.9% to 1.5%. The sample consisted of naive CD8+ T cells sorted from blood. The receptors stem from a man aged 18 to 35 in good health.

The V and J genes are TRBV19 and TRBJ1-1; D ambiguous. V was trimmed by 7 bases and J by 4 bases, leaving 13 bases between them. The germline V gene encodes CDR1 LNHDA and CDR2 SQIVND (reference sequence). The CDR3 is made up of 13 amino acids. The CDR3: CASNFAGGTEAFF. The CDR3 DNA sequence: TGTGCCAGTAATTTCGCCGGAGGCACTGAAGCTTTCTTT.

The rearrangement joins TRBV27 to TRBJ2-1, with TRBD2 matching over 8 bases. The junction had 9 bases not matched to a gene; V was cut back by 4 bases and J by 4 bases. This CDR3 comprises 16 residues. Germline assignment: CDR1 MNHEY and CDR2 SMNVEV (reference sequence). The CDR3 sequence: CASSSSWSGGYNEQFF. Here the CDR3 DNA reads TGTGCCAGCAGTTCCTCTTGGAGCGGGGGTTACAATGAGCAGTTCTTC.

The chain joins TRBV19 to TRBJ1-1; D is unresolved. V was shortened by 8 bases and J by 1 base, with 11 bases between the two germline ends. The CDR3 sequence is 13 residues long. CDR1 is LNHDA and CDR2 is SQIVND in the germline V gene (reference sequence). CDR3 DNA: TGTGCCAGTCGGGATTGGGAGAACACTGAAGCTTTCTTT. Translation gives CASRDWENTEAFF.

Written as DNA, the CDR3 is TGTGCCAGCAGCTTAGTGGAGTCCGGGACAGGCGAGCAGTTCTTC. Translating it yields CASSLVESGTGEQFF. The rearrangement joins TRBV11-1 to TRBJ2-1; 8 nucleotides agree with TRBD1. CDR3 size: 15 residues. The germline V gene has CDR1 SGHAT and CDR2 FQDESV (reference sequence). The trim removed 1 base at V and 10 bases at J, leaving 9 bases unmatched.

This CDR3 is CASSPGEWRHNEQFF. CDR3 coding DNA: TGTGCCAGCAGTCCAGGGGAATGGAGACACAATGAGCAGTTCTTC. The gene calls are TRBV6-1 and TRBJ2-1; D is possibly TRBD1 (6 bases). Germline loops: CDR1 MNHNS, CDR2 SASEGT. The V and J ends lost 5 bases and 5 bases respectively, with 16 bases between them. The CDR3 consists of 15 residues.

Details on this clone: The same CDR3 arises from other DNA sequences in this sample as well. The CDR3 spells CASSLPNNEQFF. The CDR3 DNA reads as TGTGCCAGCAGCTTACCCAACAATGAGCAGTTCTTC. The chain combines TRBV7-9 with TRBJ2-1; D gene ambiguous. The ends were cut back, 2 bases at V and 5 bases at J, with 4 bases in the middle. Germline values: CDR1 SEHNR, CDR2 FQNEAQ (reference sequence). This CDR3 has 12 amino acids.

V usage is TRBV4-3 and J usage is TRBJ2-2; D uncertain. Trimming took off 3 bases at V and 6 bases at J, with 8 bases between the two ends. Germline CDR1 is LGHNA and CDR2 is YSLEER. CDR3 length: 13 residues. This CDR3 reads CASSHDLPGELFF. The DNA for the CDR3 is TGCGCCAGCAGCCACGACCTCCCCGGGGAGCTGTTTTTT.

The V gene is TRBV13, the J gene TRBJ1-4; D remains ambiguous. Germline-derived CDR1 and CDR2 are PRHDT and FYEKMQ (reference sequence). Trimming stripped 7 bases from V and 0 bases from J, with 18 bases between. CDR3 length: 17 residues. The CDR3 here is CASITRRAEATNEKLFF. The DNA for the CDR3 is TGTGCCAGCATCACTCGGCGGGCAGAAGCAACTAATGAAAAACTGTTTTTT.

This rearrangement joins TRBV10-3 to TRBJ2-7, with TRBD1 identical over 8 bases. This CDR3 region has 15 residues. After removal of 3 bases from V and 0 bases from J, the junction contained 4 bases not matched to a gene. CDR1 is ENHRY, CDR2 SYGVKD, per germline. The CDR3 here is CAISDGTGSSYEQYF. In nucleotides, the CDR3 is TGTGCCATCAGTGATGGGACAGGTAGCTCCTACGAGCAGTACTTC.

The rearrangement uses TRBV7-9 and TRBJ2-7; 7 positions agree with TRBD1. Germline assignment: CDR1 SEHNR and CDR2 FQNEAQ (reference sequence). V lost 2 bases, J lost 4 bases, and 8 bases stayed unmatched. This CDR3 is built from 15 residues. The CDR3 here is CASSLPTGAVYEQYF. CDR3 sequence (DNA): TGTGCCAGCAGCTTACCTACAGGGGCTGTTTACGAGCAGTACTTC.

The chain has TRBV25-1 and TRBJ2-7; tentative D call: TRBD2 (7 bases). V was shortened by 3 bases and J by 2 bases, with 11 bases between the two germline ends. Germline assignment: CDR1 MGHDK and CDR2 SYGVNS. This CDR3 region has 14 residues. CDR3 residues: CASSEGGLTYEQYF. For the CDR3, the DNA is TGTGCCAGCAGTGAGGGGGGGCTCACCTACGAGCAGTACTTC.

As regards this clone: The same CDR3 also results from other DNA sequences found in this sample. The V and J genes are TRBV4-1 and TRBJ2-5, with D unclear. CDR3 length: 15 residues. CDR1 and CDR2 from the germline V gene are MGHRA and YSYEKL. V dropped 1 base and J dropped 4 bases, with 13 bases sitting between them. The CDR3 loop is CASSQVLGSRETQYF. The CDR3 DNA follows: TGCGCCAGCAGCCAAGTCTTGGGATCGAGAGAGACCCAGTACTTC.

The gene calls are TRBV7-3 and TRBJ1-1; weak D call: TRBD1 (6 bases). The germline V gene has CDR1 SGHTA and CDR2 FQGTGA. The CDR3 has 13 residues. The V end was cut by 4 bases, the J end by 6 bases, with 12 bases between. Written as DNA, the CDR3 is TGTGCCAGCAGCTCACAGGGAGGCCCTGAAGCTTTCTTT. This codes for CASSSQGGPEAFF.

This clone was recorded once. V usage is TRBV7-9 and J usage is TRBJ2-3, with D perhaps being TRBD1 or TRBD2 (6 bases each). This CDR3 has 16 amino acids. The V gene lost 3 bases and the J gene lost 5 bases, with 18 bases spanning the gap. Germline V gene lookup returns CDR1 SEHNR and CDR2 FQNEAQ (reference sequence). DNA of the CDR3: TGTGCCAGCAGCTTGGGGGAGGCAGGGGAACGAGATACGCAGTATTTT. It specifies CASSLGEAGERDTQYF.

The genes are TRBV7-2 and TRBJ2-7, with D unclear. V lost 7 bases and J lost 0, with 10 bases in between. Germline V CDR1 and CDR2: SGHTA, FQGNSA. The CDR3 has 13 residues. The CDR3 protein is CASMDPSSYEQYF. CDR3 nucleotides: TGTGCCAGCATGGACCCAAGCTCCTACGAGCAGTACTTC.

V usage is TRBV29-1 and J usage is TRBJ2-3; D possibly corresponds to TRBD1 (6 bases). This CDR3 is built from 15 residues. V was clipped by 3 bases and J by 5 bases, with 18 bases between them. CDR1 and CDR2 (germline): SQVTM, ANQGSEA. CDR3 nucleotides: TGCAGCGTTGACGGTAACCAGGGGACGAGAGATACGCAGTATTTT. This encodes CSVDGNQGTRDTQYF.

This clone is a singleton in its sample. The chain is built from TRBV6-1 and TRBJ2-5; D possibly uses TRBD1 or TRBD2 (5 bases each). Germline-derived CDR1 and CDR2 are MNHNS and SASEGT. The CDR3 sequence is 14 residues long. V lost 4 bases, J lost 2 bases, and 11 bases lay in between. In DNA form, the CDR3 reads TGTGCCAGCAGTGGGGGGACCCCACAAGAGACCCAGTACTTC. Amino acid sequence: CASSGGTPQETQYF.

V is TRBV7-8 and J is TRBJ2-1; 10 positions agree with TRBD2. The CDR3 consists of 15 residues. Per germline, CDR1 SGHVS and CDR2 FQNEAQ. V shed 1 base, J shed 8 bases, and the junction held 5 bases outside the gene matches. CDR3 nucleotide sequence: TGTGCCAGCAGCTTAGAGGCTAGCGGGAGTGATGAGCAGTTCTTC. Amino acid sequence: CASSLEASGSDEQFF.

The sample holds one count of this clone. The chain recombines TRBV5-1 with TRBJ2-7; D gene unclear. The CDR3 contains 14 residues. Deletions cut 2 bases from V and 2 bases from J, with 11 bases between. Germline V CDR1 and CDR2: SGHRS, YFSETQ. CDR3 region: CASSFEEPTYEQYF. The CDR3 DNA follows: TGCGCCAGCAGCTTCGAGGAGCCGACCTACGAGCAGTACTTC.

Details on this clone: Other DNA variants within this sample encode the same CDR3. The V gene is TRBV29-1, the J gene TRBJ2-7, with 11 bases lining up with TRBD2. Germline assignment: CDR1 SQVTM and CDR2 ANQGSEA. J gave up 1 base and V 6 bases, and 2 bases lay outside the gene matches. The CDR3 is 13 amino acids. The CDR3 reads CSVRLAGSYEQYF. The CDR3 nucleotides are TGCAGCGTCAGACTAGCGGGGTCCTACGAGCAGTACTTC.

This clone was picked up one time. The CDR3 DNA reads as TGTGCCAGCAAGGAGTTCGGCCGTCCCTACAATGAGCAGTTCTTC. Encoded protein: CASKEFGRPYNEQFF. The V and J genes are TRBV11-2 and TRBJ2-1, with D unclear. CDR1 and CDR2 (germline): SGHAT, FQNNGV. The CDR3 consists of 15 residues. The V end was cut by 7 bases, the J end by 2 bases, with 15 bases between. The variable domain in full, with the rest retrieved from reference TRBV11-2 and TRBJ2-1, is EAGVAQSPRYKIIEKRQSVAFWCNPISGHATLYWYQQILGQGPKLLIQFQNNGVVDDSQLPKDRFSAERLKGVDSTLKIQPAKLEDSAVYLCASKEFGRPYNEQFFGPGTRLTVL.

As DNA, the CDR3 is TGTGCCAGCAGCGAGGGACCCGGGGGGGCCTACGAGCAGTACTTC. It translates to CASSEGPGGAYEQYF. The chain combines TRBV13 with TRBJ2-7; the match to TRBD2 covers 8 bases. Germline V gene sequence: CDR1 PRHDT, CDR2 FYEKMQ (reference sequence). The trim removed 5 bases at V and 2 bases at J, leaving 8 bases unmatched. The CDR3 covers 15 residues. Based on the CDR3 plus reference TRBV13 and TRBJ2-7, the full variable domain is AAGVIQSPRHLIKEKRETATLKCYPIPRHDTVYWYQQGPGQDPQFLISFYEKMQSDKGSIPDRFSAQQFSDYHSELNMSSLELGDSALYFCASSEGPGGAYEQYFGPGTRLTVT.

The V gene is TRBV12-5, the J gene TRBJ2-1, with D perhaps matching TRBD2 (6 bases). The CDR3 is made up of 15 amino acids. Germline V lookup: CDR1 LGHNT, CDR2 FRNRAP. V shed 3 bases and J shed 5 bases, with 14 bases lying between them. The CDR3 DNA is TGTGCTAGTGGTTTTGGAATATTAGCGGACAATGAGCAGTTCTTC. As protein: CASGFGILADNEQFF.

The J gene is TRBJ1-6, the V gene TRBV6-5; tentative D call: TRBD1 (6 bases). CDR3 length: 13 amino acids. Germline loops: CDR1 MNHEY, CDR2 SVGAGI. Trimming took off 6 bases at V and 16 bases at J, with 19 bases between the two ends. CDR3 residues: CASSGTLPPDLHF. DNA for the CDR3: TGTGCCAGCAGCGGGACACTTCCCCCTGATCTCCACTTT.